This T cell receptor beta chain is drawn from a study of T cells in Graves' hyperthyroidism and ophthalmopathy. Template material for amplifying TCR beta CDR3 regions consisted of RNA transcripts. With the HTBI primer set, the TCR CDR3 went through a first round of RT-PCR. TCRdb analysed the multiplex PCR reads with MiXCR anew, one entry per CDR3 protein. The table lists hundreds of thousands of distinct CDR3 sequences, approximately 14% of them singletons. This clonotype occurred many times. Its target is not known. General study results and limits: Ophthalmopathy onset followed model prediction by a median about six months. In simple terms, a model built on 13 V-J features told ophthalmopathy apart from stable hyperthyroidism. The majority of expanded thyroid clonotypes above 0.001 also appeared in blood.

The CDR3 length is 11 residues. The V end lost 0 bases, the J end lost 9 bases, and 4 bases lay between the germline ends. Germline V gene sequence: CDR1 SGHAT, CDR2 FQNNGV. This TCR came from a woman in her sixties with Graves' ophthalmopathy. Sequenced: blood. The V gene is TRBV11-2, the J gene TRBJ2-3; no clear D. CDR3 amino acids: CASSLDGTQYF. CDR3 bases: TGTGCCAGCAGCTTAGACGGGACGCAGTATTTT. Using reference TRBV11-2 and TRBJ2-3 for the parts outside the CDR3, the full variable domain is EAGVAQSPRYKIIEKRQSVAFWCNPISGHATLYWYQQILGQGPKLLIQFQNNGVVDDSQLPKDRFSAERLKGVDSTLKIQPAKLEDSAVYLCASSLDGTQYFGPGTRLTVL.